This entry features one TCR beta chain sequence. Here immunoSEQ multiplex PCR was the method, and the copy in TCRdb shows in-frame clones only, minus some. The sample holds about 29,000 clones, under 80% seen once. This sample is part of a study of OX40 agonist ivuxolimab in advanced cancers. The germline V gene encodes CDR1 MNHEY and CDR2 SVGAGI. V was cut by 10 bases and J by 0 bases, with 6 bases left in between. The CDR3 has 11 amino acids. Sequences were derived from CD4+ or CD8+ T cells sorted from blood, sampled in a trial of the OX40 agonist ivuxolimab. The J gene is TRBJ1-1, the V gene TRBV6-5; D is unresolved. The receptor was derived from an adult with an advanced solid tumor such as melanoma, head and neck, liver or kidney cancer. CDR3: CATQMNTEAFF. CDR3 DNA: TGTGCCACCCAAATGAACACTGAAGCTTTCTTT.